A single sample is the source of the 8 T cell receptor beta chains below, sequenced in a study of blood T cell repertoires in COVID-19. Assay used: immunoSEQ multiplex PCR; TCRdb lists only in-frame clones, some missing. The sample shows around 120,000 clones, more than 60% of them seen only once. The material sequenced was peripheral blood. These receptors all come from a man aged 50 to 60 with acute or convalescent COVID-19.

The chain uses TRBV27 and TRBJ2-1, with D possibly being TRBD1 (6 bases). The CDR3 is 15 amino acids. Between the trimmed V and J ends, which lost 3 bases and 3 bases, there was a span of 12 bases. The V gene's germline CDR1 is MNHEY and CDR2 SMNVEV (reference sequence). DNA of the CDR3: TGTGCCAGCAGTTTCTCGGGACACGGCTACAATGAGCAGTTCTTC. Protein sequence: CASSFSGHGYNEQFF.

J is TRBJ2-2 and V is TRBV7-6; 7 positions agree with TRBD1. Trimming cost V 5 bases and J 2 bases; bases outside gene matches: 5. CDR1 and CDR2 from the germline V gene are SGHVS and FNYEAQ. The CDR3 length is 15 residues. CDR3 protein: CASSRDSYNTGELFF. The CDR3 bases are TGTGCCAGCAGCCGGGACAGTTATAACACCGGGGAGCTGTTTTTT.

The chain couples TRBV18 to TRBJ2-6, with TRBD2 identical over 9 bases. This CDR3 spans 17 amino acids. Trimming cost V 1 base and J 0 bases; bases outside gene matches: 1. The germline CDR1 and CDR2 sequences are KGHSH and LQKENI. In DNA form, the CDR3 reads TGTGCCAGCTCACCACTAGCGGGAGACTCTGGGGCCAACGTCCTGACTTTC. Translation gives CASSPLAGDSGANVLTF.

The gene calls are TRBV18 and TRBJ1-5; possible D gene TRBD1, 5 bases. Germline assignment: CDR1 KGHSH and CDR2 LQKENI. CDR3 length: 16 amino acids. Trimming left V 2 bases short and J 3 bases short, with 14 bases between. CDR3 in DNA: TGTGCCAGCTCACCAGCCGGGAGAGGGGTCAATCAGCCCCAGCATTTT. This encodes CASSPAGRGVNQPQHF.

The table lists this clone with a count of one. The gene calls are TRBV6-1 and TRBJ2-7; TRBD2 agrees at 7 bases. V lost 0 bases and J lost 1; bases outside the gene matches: 3. The CDR3 runs 15 residues. The germline CDR1 and CDR2 sequences are MNHNS and SASEGT. The CDR3 is CASSEALAESYEQYF. The CDR3 DNA is TGTGCCAGCAGTGAAGCGCTAGCGGAGTCCTACGAGCAGTACTTC.

This clone was counted between two and nine times. The chain recombines TRBV19 with TRBJ1-1; D is possibly TRBD1 (6 bases). From germline, CDR1 is LNHDA and CDR2 SQIVND (reference sequence). Trimming stripped 5 bases from V and 5 bases from J, with 6 bases between. This CDR3 contains 11 residues. The CDR3 region is CASSDRTEAFF. For the CDR3, the DNA is TGTGCCAGTAGTGACAGGACTGAAGCTTTCTTT.

The V and J genes are TRBV28 and TRBJ1-2; TRBD1 aligns across 9 bases. V trimming: 7 bases; J trimming: 8 bases; junction bases outside the gene matches: 11. The CDR3 covers 14 residues. Looked up from germline, CDR1 is MDHEN and CDR2 is SYDVKM. DNA for the CDR3: TGTGCCAGCAAACCGGGACAGGGAGGGCAAGGCTACACCTTC. Translation: CASKPGQGGQGYTF.

The CDR3: CASSQEARNTNNYGYTF. DNA of the CDR3: TGTGCCAGCAGCCAAGAAGCCCGCAACACTAATAACTATGGCTACACCTTC. The chain joins TRBV3-1 (or the pseudogene TRBV3-2) to TRBJ1-2; D is unclear. Germline-derived CDR1 and CDR2 are LGHDT and YNNKEL (reference sequence). CDR3 size: 17 residues. Trimming took 0 bases from V and 1 from J, leaving 15 bases between them.